This TCR beta chain was identified in a study of shared clonotypes between healthy human individuals. As regards this clone: Its antigen is currently unknown.

The CDR3 contains 16 residues. Trimming took off 4 bases at V and 0 bases at J, with 12 bases between the two ends. Per the germline V gene, CDR1 is SEHNR and CDR2 is FQNEAQ (reference sequence). Study results and caveats: Lower generation probabilities were found for non-shared clonotypes than for those shared by all four donors. Naive subsets tended to show greater estimated richness than memory subsets. Donor scarcity curtailed the genetic and exposure-history diversity represented herein.

Replicate PCRs run on sorted subsets employed about 220 ng DNA, 30,000 to 35,000 T cell genomes. Assay: immunoSEQ multiplex PCR; the TCRdb copy retains only in-frame clones and omits some. The sample lists 2 million to 2.5 million clones; under 97% were seen once. This sequence was found in a man younger than 35 in good health. V is TRBV7-9 and J is TRBJ1-4; D gene ambiguous. The specimen was naive CD4+ T cells sorted from blood. Subset denoted: CD45RA+ positively selected. The CDR3 nucleotides are TGTGCCAGCAGCTACGGAGAGTCTGCAACTAATGAAAAACTGTTTTTT. It is translated as CASSYGESATNEKLFF.